This is a list of T cell receptor beta chains from one sample in a study of human T cells and chemical hapten exposure. TCRdb reanalysed the RACE reads using MiXCR and keeps one entry per CDR3 protein. The data contain some 71,000 distinct CDR3 sequences, 10% to 13% of them seen just once; the ten biggest clones take up around 6.8%. The sample here was whole blood, taken in connection with sensitization to the hapten diphenylcyclopropenone (DPC). These receptors were obtained from a woman in her fifties or sixties with alopecia areata. Some clones in this sample may be carry-over from other donors' samples. The CDR3 runs from the conserved cysteine through the conserved F or W. Fields, in order: D gene, clone size, V gene, J gene, CDR3 DNA, CDR3 protein. D genes are given only for firm matches. Clone size is given for some rows only: seen once, a few or many times, or a class if the clone is expanded.

D: NA; size: NA; V: TRBV7-6; J: TRBJ1-1; DNA: TGTGCCAGCAGCTTAGTTCCCAGGGAAACTGAAGCTTTCTTT; CDR3: CASSLVPRETEAFF
D: TRBD1; size: many; V: TRBV27; J: TRBJ1-6; DNA: TGTGCCAGCAGTCCGGGACAGAGGAATTCACCCCTCCACTTT; CDR3: CASSPGQRNSPLHF
D: NA; size: many; V: TRBV7-9; J: TRBJ1-1; DNA: TGTGCCAGCAGCTTTCTAGTCTCGAACACTGAAGCTTTCTTT; CDR3: CASSFLVSNTEAFF
D: NA; size: many; V: TRBV6-5; J: TRBJ2-1; DNA: TGTGCCAGCAGAAGGGACGTCTCCTACAATGAGCAGTTCTTC; CDR3: CASRRDVSYNEQFF
D: NA; size: many; V: TRBV15; J: TRBJ1-5; DNA: TGTGCCACCAGCAGAGGGGGGGAATTCGGCAATCAGCCCCAGCATTTT; CDR3: CATSRGGEFGNQPQHF
D: NA; size: few; V: TRBV3-1; J: TRBJ1-1; DNA: TGTGCCAGCAGCCGGCGCAGCCTGAACACTGAAGCTTTCTTT; CDR3: CASSRRSLNTEAFF
D: NA; size: many; V: TRBV11-2; J: TRBJ2-1; DNA: TGTGCCAGCAGCTTATTGAGGGTCTCTCTCAATGAGCAGTTCTTC; CDR3: CASSLLRVSLNEQFF
D: NA; size: many; V: TRBV12-3/TRBV12-4; J: TRBJ2-7; DNA: TGTGCCAGCAGTTTAGGCGCGGGGACCTACGAGCAGTACTTC; CDR3: CASSLGAGTYEQYF
D: NA; size: NA; V: TRBV7-2; J: TRBJ2-1; DNA: TGTGCCAGCAGCTTAGGACCCGACAATGAGCAGTTCTTC; CDR3: CASSLGPDNEQFF
D: NA; size: many; V: TRBV7-9; J: TRBJ2-4; DNA: TGTGCCAGCAGTCCAGAAGGGTCCGCCAAAAACATTCAGTACTTC; CDR3: CASSPEGSAKNIQYF
D: NA; size: many; V: TRBV27; J: TRBJ1-1; DNA: TGTGCCAGCAGTCCTTCGGTCCCCGAAAAGGCTTTCTTT; CDR3: CASSPSVPEKAFF
D: TRBD1; size: many; V: TRBV12-3/TRBV12-4; J: TRBJ2-3; DNA: TGTGCTACTAAACAGGGACAGGGGTTCACAGATACGCAGTATTTT; CDR3: CATKQGQGFTDTQYF
D: NA; size: few; V: TRBV20-1; J: TRBJ2-7; DNA: TGCAGTGCTAGAGATTTTATCAGGGGTTCGTCCTACGAGCAGTACTTC; CDR3: CSARDFIRGSSYEQYF
D: NA; size: NA; V: TRBV29-1; J: TRBJ2-5; DNA: TGCAGCGTTGCGACAGCGTACCAAGAGACCCAGTACTTC; CDR3: CSVATAYQETQYF
D: NA; size: many; V: TRBV5-4; J: TRBJ2-5; DNA: TGTGCCAGCAGCTTCCAAACGGAGACCCAGTACTTC; CDR3: CASSFQTETQYF
D: TRBD2; size: few; V: TRBV7-6; J: TRBJ2-5; DNA: TGTGCCAGCAGCTTAGCCCTAGCGGGAGGAGAGACCCAGTACTTC; CDR3: CASSLALAGGETQYF
D: NA; size: NA; V: TRBV5-1; J: TRBJ2-7; DNA: TGCGCCAGCAGCTTGGCTGGAATTAACTACGAGCAGTACTTC; CDR3: CASSLAGINYEQYF
D: TRBD2; size: many; V: TRBV10-2; J: TRBJ2-7; DNA: TGCGCCAGCAGTTTCCTAGCGGGAGGGTCATACGAGCAGTACTTC; CDR3: CASSFLAGGSYEQYF
D: NA; size: many; V: TRBV30; J: TRBJ1-4; DNA: TGTGCCTGGAGTGTTAACGTAGGCGAAAAACTGTTTTTT; CDR3: CAWSVNVGEKLFF
D: NA; size: many; V: TRBV29-1; J: TRBJ2-7; DNA: TGCAGCGGAACGAAGGGTACCTACGAGCAGTACTTC; CDR3: CSGTKGTYEQYF
D: TRBD2; size: NA; V: TRBV5-4; J: TRBJ2-5; DNA: TGTGCCAGCAGCTTGACTAGCGGGAGTTCCGAGACCCAGTACTTC; CDR3: CASSLTSGSSETQYF
D: TRBD2; size: many; V: TRBV20-1; J: TRBJ2-5; DNA: TGCAGTGCTAGGGGGACTAGCGGGTACCAAGAGACCCAGTACTTC; CDR3: CSARGTSGYQETQYF
D: NA; size: NA; V: TRBV7-9; J: TRBJ2-1; DNA: TGTGCCAGCAGCTTCGTCAATGAGCAGTTCTTC; CDR3: CASSFVNEQFF
D: TRBD1; size: NA; V: TRBV20-1; J: TRBJ1-1; DNA: TGCAGTGCTCCGGTCCTACAGGGGGCAAATTGGGCTTTCTTT; CDR3: CSAPVLQGANWAFF
D: NA; size: NA; V: TRBV28; J: TRBJ2-7; DNA: TGTGCCAGCAGTTTTCCTCCTCTCTACGAGCAGTACTTC; CDR3: CASSFPPLYEQYF
D: TRBD2; size: few; V: TRBV13; J: TRBJ2-1; DNA: TGTGCCAGCAGCCTCCCGGGAGGCCCCTCCTACAATGAGCAGTTCTTC; CDR3: CASSLPGGPSYNEQFF